The rows below give T cell receptor beta chains drawn from one sample of a study of T cell repertoires in cytomegalovirus infection. TCRdb recomputed calls from the reads with MiXCR, one row per CDR3 protein. The profile covers approximately 500,000 distinct CDR3 sequences, with 26% appearing a single time and approximately 13% taken by the ten largest. The specimen was PBMCs. These receptors were taken from a human donor in good health (CMV status not recorded). Some clones in this sample may be carry-over from other donors' samples. Each CDR3 is given with its conserved first and last residue. D genes are given only for firm matches. Clone size, where shown, is once, few, many, or a class for clones that have expanded.

J: TRBJ1-1; size: few; D: .; V: TRBV15; length: 16; DNA: TGTGCCACCAGCAGAGATCGAGGGGCGAGGGGCACTGAAGCTTTCTTT; CDR3: CATSRDRGARGTEAFF
J: TRBJ2-7; size: many; D: .; V: TRBV7-2; length: 13; DNA: TGTGCCAGCAGCTTAGAGGCACCCTACGAGCAGTACTTC; CDR3: CASSLEAPYEQYF
J: TRBJ2-1; size: many; D: TRBD2; V: TRBV7-2; length: 16; DNA: TGTGCCAGCAGCTTAGTGCTCCTAGCGGGAGATAGGGAGCAGTTCTTC; CDR3: CASSLVLLAGDREQFF
J: TRBJ2-1; size: few; D: TRBD2; V: TRBV5-1; length: 16; DNA: TGCGCCAGCAGCTTGATCGAGCGGGGGGTGGACAATGAGCAGTTCTTC; CDR3: CASSLIERGVDNEQFF
J: TRBJ2-6; size: .; D: .; V: TRBV6-2/TRBV6-3; length: 14; DNA: TGTGCCAGCGTCGAAAGCTCTGGGGCCAACGTCCTGACTTTC; CDR3: CASVESSGANVLTF
J: TRBJ1-5; size: .; D: .; V: TRBV29-1; length: 13; DNA: TGCAGCGTTGGGGGTGGGAGCAATCAGCCCCAGCATTTT; CDR3: CSVGGGSNQPQHF
J: TRBJ2-3; size: many; D: .; V: TRBV7-2; length: 13; DNA: TGTGCCAGCAGCTTAGAGGGGTGGGGGACGCAGTATTTT; CDR3: CASSLEGWGTQYF
J: TRBJ2-3; size: few; D: .; V: TRBV28; length: 16; DNA: TGTGCCAGCAGTCTCCCCGGGACTCTGCACACAGATACGCAGTATTTT; CDR3: CASSLPGTLHTDTQYF
J: TRBJ2-1; size: few; D: .; V: TRBV4-3; length: 15; DNA: TGCGCCAGCAGCCAAGAACAGGAACCTTACAATGAGCAGTTCTTC; CDR3: CASSQEQEPYNEQFF
J: TRBJ1-6; size: .; D: .; V: TRBV20-1; length: 12; DNA: TGCAGTGCTCCCGCCTATAATTCACCCCTCCACTTT; CDR3: CSAPAYNSPLHF
J: TRBJ1-5; size: .; D: TRBD1; V: TRBV10-3; length: 13; DNA: TGTGCCACTCAGGACAGGAGCAATCAGCCCCAGCATTTT; CDR3: CATQDRSNQPQHF
J: TRBJ2-1; size: .; D: TRBD2; V: TRBV19; length: 16; DNA: TGTGCCAGTAGTATTGTGGGAGGGCGCTCCTACAATGAGCAGTTCTTC; CDR3: CASSIVGGRSYNEQFF
J: TRBJ2-5; size: .; D: .; V: TRBV18; length: 15; DNA: TGTGCCAGCTCACCCTGGGGGCCCCTGCAAGAGACCCAGTACTTC; CDR3: CASSPWGPLQETQYF
J: TRBJ1-2; size: many; D: .; V: TRBV25-1; length: 13; DNA: TGTGCCAGCAGTGAATCTGGGAACTATGGCTACACCTTC; CDR3: CASSESGNYGYTF
J: TRBJ2-1; size: few; D: TRBD2; V: TRBV11-1; length: 17; DNA: TGTGCCAGCAGCTTACCAATAGCGGGATCGCGGGCAGATGAGCAGTTCTTC; CDR3: CASSLPIAGSRADEQFF
J: TRBJ2-1; size: many; D: .; V: TRBV7-2; length: 14; DNA: TGTGCCAGCAGCTTAGTACAGGGTTTGCATGAGCAGTTCTTC; CDR3: CASSLVQGLHEQFF
J: TRBJ2-2; size: few; D: TRBD1; V: TRBV4-1; length: 15; DNA: TGCGCCAGCAGCCCTGGGACAGGGTGGGCCGGGGAGCTGTTTTTT; CDR3: CASSPGTGWAGELFF
J: TRBJ1-2; size: few; D: TRBD1; V: TRBV7-2; length: 14; DNA: TGTGCCAGCAGCTTTGGACAGGGCGACTATGGCTACACCTTC; CDR3: CASSFGQGDYGYTF
J: TRBJ1-4; size: .; D: .; V: TRBV12-3/TRBV12-4; length: 14; DNA: TGTGCCAGCAGCCTGGGGGGGTGGGGTGAAAAACTGTTTTTT; CDR3: CASSLGGWGEKLFF
J: TRBJ1-4; size: .; D: TRBD1; V: TRBV12-3/TRBV12-4; length: 19; DNA: TGTGCCAGCACCTCAATCCCGGGACAGGGGCGAATCGTTTATGAAAAACTGTTTTTT; CDR3: CASTSIPGQGRIVYEKLFF
J: TRBJ1-6; size: many; D: .; V: TRBV6-1; length: 14; DNA: TGTGCCAGCAGTCGGACAGCAGATAATTCACCCCTCCACTTT; CDR3: CASSRTADNSPLHF
J: TRBJ2-6; size: many; D: .; V: TRBV7-6; length: 18; DNA: TGTGCCAGCAGCTTTATAATGACTACATCCTCTGGGGCCAACGTCCTGACTTTC; CDR3: CASSFIMTTSSGANVLTF